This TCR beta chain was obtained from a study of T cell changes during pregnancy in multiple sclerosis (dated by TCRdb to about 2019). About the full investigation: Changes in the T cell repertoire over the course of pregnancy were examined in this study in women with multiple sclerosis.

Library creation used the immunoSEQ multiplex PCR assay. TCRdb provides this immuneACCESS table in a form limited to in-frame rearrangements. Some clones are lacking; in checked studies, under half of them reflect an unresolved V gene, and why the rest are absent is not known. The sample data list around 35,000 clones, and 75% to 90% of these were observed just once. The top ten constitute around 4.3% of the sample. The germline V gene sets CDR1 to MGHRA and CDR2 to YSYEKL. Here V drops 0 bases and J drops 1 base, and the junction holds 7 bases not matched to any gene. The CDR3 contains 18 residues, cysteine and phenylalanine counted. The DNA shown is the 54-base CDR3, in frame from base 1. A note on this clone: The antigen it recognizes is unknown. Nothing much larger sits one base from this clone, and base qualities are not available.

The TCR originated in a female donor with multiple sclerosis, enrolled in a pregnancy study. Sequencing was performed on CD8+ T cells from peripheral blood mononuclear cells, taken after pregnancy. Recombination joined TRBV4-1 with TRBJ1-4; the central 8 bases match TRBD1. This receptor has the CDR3 CASSQELSGQGTNEKLFF. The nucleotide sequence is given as TGCGCCAGCAGCCAAGAGTTATCCGGACAGGGAACTAATGAAAAACTGTTTTTT.